Listed here are 29 T cell receptor beta chains from one sample, sequenced in a study of T cell clonality in common variable immunodeficiency. The method was immunoSEQ multiplex PCR; TCRdb's version includes in-frame clones alone and lacks a portion of them. The table lists about 64,000 clones, with no singletons. Sequencing used peripheral blood mononuclear cells. The source of these receptors is a person aged 18 to 70 in good health.

This clone was counted ten times or more. The read terminates 3 residues before the CDR3 end, so the remaining end is supplied by the germline J gene. This chain joins TRBV7-3 and TRBJ2-3; maybe TRBD1 (5 bases). Trimming removed 6 bases from V and 2 bases from J, with 15 bases in between. Germline V gene sequence: CDR1 SGHTA, CDR2 FQGTGA. The CDR3 consists of 15 residues. CDR3 DNA, as far as it was read: TGTGCCAGCAGTCAAAGTTTAGGGGTCACAGATACG. This translates into CASSQSLGVTDT. From start to end, the CDR3 is CASSQSLGVTDTQYF.

This clone came up many times. From the germline J gene comes the end of the CDR3, since the read stops 3 residues before it. This chain links TRBV20-1 with TRBJ2-2; 8 positions match TRBD2. This CDR3 comprises 14 residues. J was trimmed by 6 bases and V by 2 bases; bases with no gene match: 5. Germline V gene sequence: CDR1 DFQATT, CDR2 SNEGSKA (reference sequence). The part of the CDR3 DNA that was read is TGCAGTGCTAGATTCGGGGGGGCCCCCGGGGAG. This encodes CSARFGGAPGE. The complete CDR3 reads CSARFGGAPGELFF.

There are many counts of this clone. Read data end 3 residues before the CDR3 end; the end is taken from the germline J gene. This chain uses TRBV28 with TRBJ1-2; a possible D gene is TRBD1 (5 bases). Germline V gives CDR1 MDHEN, CDR2 SYDVKM. With 4 bases removed from V and 4 bases from J, the gap between germline ends came to 10 bases. This CDR3 has 13 amino acids. The chain's CDR3 is CASSSRQTYGYTF. The part of the CDR3 DNA that was read is TGTGCCAGCAGTTCCCGACAGACCTATGGC.

This clone was recorded many times. The sequenced fragment ends 3 residues before the CDR3 boundary, so the rest is inferred from the germline J gene. This chain links TRBV19 with TRBJ2-7; D possibly corresponds to TRBD2 (6 bases). There are 14 residues in the CDR3. Per germline, CDR1 LNHDA and CDR2 SQIVND (reference sequence). Trimming removed 4 bases at V and 0 bases at J, with 10 bases between. The sequenced CDR3 bases are TGTGCCAGTAGTAGCCGGGGGAGCTCCTACGAG. Protein product: CASSSRGSSYE. The full CDR3 is CASSSRGSSYEQYF.

This clone showed up many times. The read is 3 residues too short to cover the CDR3 end, so that end is filled in from the germline J gene. The chain recombines TRBV12-3 or TRBV12-4 with TRBJ1-6; D is ambiguous. Trimming cost V 3 bases and J 7 bases, with 13 bases left between them. The CDR3 is 15 residues long. CDR3 protein: CASSFEGLANSPLHF. The sequenced CDR3 bases are TGTGCCAGCAGTTTTGAGGGCCTAGCAAATTCACCC.

This clone has a count of ten or more. The read ends 3 residues before the CDR3 terminus; that terminus is restored from the germline J gene. The chain joins TRBV5-1 to TRBJ1-4; the match to TRBD1 covers 7 bases. Per germline, CDR1 SGHRS and CDR2 YFSETQ. This CDR3 has 16 residues. V shed 0 bases, J shed 8 bases, and the junction held 10 bases outside the gene matches. The CDR3 here is CASSLDYRGVREKLFF. Incomplete CDR3 DNA: TGCGCCAGCAGCTTGGATTACAGGGGCGTGCGGGAAAAA.

This clone came up many times. The CDR3 extends 3 residues past the end of the read, so its final part is completed from the germline J gene. The J gene is TRBJ1-1, the V gene TRBV29-1; D unresolved. Germline CDR1 SQVTM, CDR2 ANQGSEA. CDR3 length: 11 residues. The V gene lost 4 bases and the J gene lost 7 bases, with 10 bases spanning the gap. The part of the CDR3 DNA that was read is TGCAGCGTTGTGGAGGGCAATGAA. It is translated as CSVVEGNE. The full-length CDR3 reads as CSVVEGNEAFF.

This clone was detected ten times or more. Read sequence stops 3 residues before the CDR3 end, and the germline J gene provides the missing end. The chain joins TRBV7-3 to TRBJ2-1; 7 bases are shared with TRBD2. This CDR3 comprises 13 residues. CDR1 and CDR2 (germline): SGHTA, FQGTGA. V was clipped by 3 bases and J by 6 bases; unmatched bases: 2. CDR3 bases read: TGTGCCAGCAGCTTTGCGGGAGCCAATGAG. It encodes CASSFAGANE. In full, the CDR3 is CASSFAGANEQFF.

Many counts were recorded for this clone. The CDR3 protein is CASSQGPSPPYEQYF. Partial CDR3 DNA: TGTGCCAGCAGCCAAGGGCCCTCTCCCCCCTACGAG. The V and J genes are TRBV14 and TRBJ2-7; D gene unclear. The CDR3 extends 3 residues past the end of the read, so its final part is completed from the germline J gene. CDR1 is SGHDN and CDR2 is FVKESK in the germline V gene. With 1 base removed from V and 2 bases from J, the gap between germline ends came to 12 bases. CDR3 length equals 15 residues. The variable domain in full, completed from reference TRBV14 and TRBJ2-7, reads EAGVTQFPSHSVIEKGQTVTLRCDPISGHDNLYWYRRVMGKEIKFLLHFVKESKQDESGMPNNRFLAERTGGTYSTLKVQPAELEDSGVYFCASSQGPSPPYEQYFGPGTRLTVT.

There are many counts of this clone. The CDR3 end is not reached by the read, which stops 3 residues before it; the germline J gene fills it in. The chain uses TRBV19 and TRBJ2-1; weak D call: TRBD2 (6 bases). V was shortened by 0 bases and J by 0 bases, with 9 bases between the two germline ends. There are 16 residues in the CDR3. In germline, CDR1 is LNHDA, CDR2 SQIVND (reference sequence). The sequenced part of the CDR3 DNA is TGTGCCAGTAGTATAGATCCAGCGGGCTCCTACAATGAG. This translates into CASSIDPAGSYNE. The complete CDR3 sequence is CASSIDPAGSYNEQFF.

This clone occurred many times. The sequenced fragment ends 3 residues before the CDR3 boundary, so the rest is inferred from the germline J gene. The V and J genes are TRBV4-1 and TRBJ1-4, with 8 bases identical to TRBD1. CDR1 and CDR2 (germline): MGHRA, YSYEKL. This CDR3 is built from 14 residues. Germline trimming cut 4 bases from V and 10 bases from J; bases unmatched to any gene: 8. CDR3 DNA (partial): TGCGCCAGCAGCCTGGACAGGGAAAGTGGAAAA. It yields the protein CASSLDRESGK. The complete CDR3 protein is CASSLDRESGKLFF.

This clone occurred a few times. The DNA ends 3 residues before the CDR3 does, and the rest of the CDR3 is filled in from the germline J gene. The chain uses TRBV2 and TRBJ1-2, with D possibly TRBD1 on 5 matching bases. Germline V gene sequence: CDR1 SNHLY, CDR2 FYNNEI. V was shortened by 5 bases and J by 4 bases, with 20 bases between the two germline ends. The CDR3 has 16 residues. The part of the CDR3 DNA that was read is TGTGCCAGCAGTTATCCAGGGAACTCCCCGGGCTATGGC. Protein sequence: CASSYPGNSPGYG. In full, the CDR3 reads CASSYPGNSPGYGYTF.

In this sample, this clone turned up many times. The read gets to within 3 residues of the CDR3 end, and the germline J gene fills in the rest. Additional DNA sequences in this sample encode the identical CDR3. The chain recombines TRBV7-9 with TRBJ2-3, with D possibly being TRBD2 (6 bases). The CDR3 sequence is 14 residues long. V was cut by 1 base and J by 3 bases, with 8 bases left in between. Per the germline V gene, CDR1 is SEHNR and CDR2 is FQNEAQ (reference sequence). CDR3 bases read: TGTGCCAGCAGCTTAGAACGGGGGACAGATACG. Translated: CASSLERGTDT. The full CDR3 is CASSLERGTDTQYF.

Concerning this clone: The CDR3 end falls 3 residues outside the read, so it is completed with the germline J gene. The chain has TRBV5-4 and TRBJ2-7, with TRBD1 as a possible D gene (6 bases). The germline CDR1 and CDR2 sequences are SGHNT and YYREEE (reference sequence). This CDR3 has 12 residues. The V end was cut by 0 bases, the J end by 6 bases, with 7 bases between. The CDR3 bases that were read are TGTGCCAGCAGCTTGGACAGGGTCGAG. Its protein product is CASSLDRVE. The full-length CDR3 reads as CASSLDRVEQYF.

At least ten counts were recorded for this clone. The read stops 3 residues short of the end of the CDR3; the missing end is completed from the germline J gene. The rearrangement links TRBV5-1 to TRBJ1-4, with D maybe TRBD1 (6 bases). The CDR3 spans 14 residues. Between the trimmed V and J ends, which lost 0 bases and 6 bases, there was a span of 9 bases. Looked up from germline, CDR1 is SGHRS and CDR2 is YFSETQ. This CDR3 is CASSLAPGDEKLFF. CDR3 bases read: TGCGCCAGCAGCTTGGCGCCAGGGGATGAAAAA.

As regards this clone: The read terminates 3 residues before the CDR3 end, so the remaining end is supplied by the germline J gene. V is TRBV7-9 and J is TRBJ2-4, with a possible D match to TRBD2 (5 bases). The length of the CDR3 is 13 residues. The germline gives CDR1 SEHNR, CDR2 FQNEAQ (reference sequence). Partial CDR3 DNA: TGTGCCAGCAGCTTAGTCGAGGGTTATGGT. Translation gives CASSLVEGYG. The whole CDR3 region reads CASSLVEGYGQYF.

This clone was seen more than once but under ten times. The sequenced fragment ends 3 residues before the CDR3 boundary, so the rest is inferred from the germline J gene. This chain connects TRBV2 to TRBJ2-3; possible D gene TRBD2, 6 bases. The CDR3 sequence is 16 residues long. Germline V CDR1 and CDR2: SNHLY, FYNNEI. The ends were cut back, 5 bases at V and 1 base at J, with 16 bases in the middle. The part of the CDR3 DNA that was read is TGTGCCAGCAGTTATGATAGCGGAACTCGCACAGATACG. As protein: CASSYDSGTRTDT. In full, the CDR3 is CASSYDSGTRTDTQYF.

This clone was found many times. The read terminates 3 residues before the CDR3 end, so the remaining end is supplied by the germline J gene. The rearrangement joins TRBV11-2 to TRBJ2-1; no reliable D call. V was cut by 4 bases and J by 0 bases, with 10 bases left in between. This CDR3 is 15 amino acids long. Germline CDR1 SGHAT, CDR2 FQNNGV. The CDR3 region is CASSYRASSYNEQFF. The sequenced CDR3 bases are TGTGCCAGCAGCTATAGGGCGAGCTCCTACAATGAG.

The sample holds many counts of this clone. The read halts 3 residues ahead of the CDR3 end, with the missing end drawn from the germline J gene. Additional DNA sequences in this sample encode the identical CDR3. The genes are TRBV20-1 and TRBJ2-7; D gene uncertain. Trimming stripped 2 bases from V and 0 bases from J, with 2 bases between. Per the germline V gene, CDR1 is DFQATT and CDR2 is SNEGSKA (reference sequence). The CDR3 contains 11 residues. The chain's CDR3 is CSARHSYEQYF. CDR3 DNA (partial): TGCAGTGCTAGACACTCCTACGAG.

This clone was seen ten or more times. Coverage ceases 3 residues before the CDR3 finishes, and the germline J gene fills in the end. The chain links TRBV10-3 to TRBJ2-7; 12 nucleotides align to TRBD2. V lost 11 bases and J lost 4; bases outside the gene matches: 6. The CDR3 is 13 amino acids. The germline V gene encodes CDR1 ENHRY and CDR2 SYGVKD. The part of the CDR3 DNA that was read is TGTGCCGTGGGGACTAGCGGGTTTTACGAG. It yields the protein CAVGTSGFYE. The whole CDR3 reads CAVGTSGFYEQYF.

This clone was detected ten times or more. From the germline J gene comes the end of the CDR3, since the read stops 3 residues before it. The chain uses TRBV18 and TRBJ1-4; unclear D gene. The CDR3 runs 13 residues. Germline-derived CDR1 and CDR2 are KGHSH and LQKENI. Trimming stripped 8 bases from V and 3 bases from J, with 10 bases between. CDR3 region: CASGRLSNEKLFF. CDR3 DNA (partial): TGTGCCAGCGGCAGGTTGTCTAATGAAAAA. Drawing the rest from reference TRBV18 and TRBJ1-4, the complete variable domain is NAGVMQNPRHLVRRRGQEARLRCSPMKGHSHVYWYRQLPEEGLKFMVYLQKENIIDESGMPKERFSAEFPKEGPSILRIQQVVRGDSAAYFCASGRLSNEKLFFGSGTQLSVL.

The table lists this clone with many counts. From the germline J gene comes the end of the CDR3, since the read stops 3 residues before it. The chain carries TRBV19 and TRBJ1-5, with D maybe TRBD1 (5 bases). Deletions cut 5 bases from V and 2 bases from J, with 10 bases between. CDR1 is LNHDA and CDR2 is SQIVND in the germline V gene (reference sequence). This CDR3 comprises 14 residues. The CDR3 DNA, read in part, is TGTGCCAGTAGTCTTCAGGGTGGCAATCAGCCC. Amino acid sequence: CASSLQGGNQP. The CDR3 in its entirety is CASSLQGGNQPQHF. Combining the CDR3 with reference TRBV19 and TRBJ1-5 gives the whole variable domain DGGITQSPKYLFRKEGQNVTLSCEQNLNHDAMYWYRQDPGQGLRLIYYSQIVNDFQKGDIAEGYSVSREKKESFPLTVTSAQKNPTAFYLCASSLQGGNQPQHFGDGTRLSIL.

In its sample, this clone was seen many times. The DNA ends 3 residues before the CDR3 does, and the rest of the CDR3 is filled in from the germline J gene. The rearrangement uses TRBV20-1 and TRBJ2-3; possible D gene TRBD2, 5 bases. The V end lost 0 bases, the J end lost 3 bases, and 10 bases lay between the germline ends. CDR3 length equals 14 residues. CDR1 is DFQATT and CDR2 is SNEGSKA in the germline V gene (reference sequence). The CDR3 bases that were read are TGCAGTGCTAGAGACGAGCGGACGACAGATACG. Protein product: CSARDERTTDT. The whole CDR3 sequence is CSARDERTTDTQYF.

In its sample, this clone was seen many times. The read ends 3 residues early relative to the CDR3; the germline J gene fills the gap. The V and J genes are TRBV5-1 and TRBJ2-1; 7 bases map to TRBD2. The CDR3 contains 16 residues. Trimming at V came to 2 bases and at J to 4 bases, leaving 9 bases not matched to a gene. The germline CDR1 and CDR2 sequences are SGHRS and YFSETQ. The covered CDR3 bases are TGCGCCAGCAGCTTCGGGGAGGGAGGTGGTTACAATGAG. Its protein is CASSFGEGGGYNE. In full, the CDR3 reads CASSFGEGGGYNEQFF.

This clone was seen ten or more times. The missing CDR3 end, 3 residues past where the read stops, is filled in from the germline J gene. This chain joins TRBV29-1 and TRBJ2-3; TRBD1 is a possible D gene (6 bases). Germline CDR1 and CDR2: SQVTM and ANQGSEA. This CDR3 contains 14 residues. V lost 7 bases and J lost 1, with 15 bases in between. CDR3 residues: CSANYRVGTDTQYF. The covered CDR3 bases are TGCAGCGCGAACTACAGGGTTGGCACAGATACG.

At least ten counts were recorded for this clone. Read sequence stops 3 residues before the CDR3 end, and the germline J gene provides the missing end. V gene TRBV7-9 combines with J gene TRBJ1-1; the D gene is possibly TRBD1 (6 bases). CDR1 and CDR2 from the germline V gene are SEHNR and FQNEAQ (reference sequence). V gave up 3 bases and J gave up 6 bases, with 14 bases separating them. The CDR3 loop spans 14 amino acids. CDR3 residues: CASSFSGDSAEAFF. The DNA read from the CDR3 is TGTGCCAGCAGCTTTTCAGGGGATAGCGCTGAA.

This clone was observed at least ten times. The missing CDR3 end, 3 residues past where the read stops, is filled in from the germline J gene. The genes are TRBV7-2 and TRBJ2-7; possibly TRBD2 for D (5 bases). This CDR3 has 15 amino acids. V was pared by 2 bases and J by 0 bases, with 11 bases between. Germline-derived CDR1 and CDR2 are SGHTA and FQGNSA. The CDR3 protein is CASSLRRSGSYEQYF. The part of the CDR3 DNA that was read is TGTGCCAGCAGCTTAAGGAGGAGCGGCTCCTACGAG. Combining the CDR3 with reference TRBV7-2 and TRBJ2-7 gives the whole variable domain GAGVSQSPSNKVTEKGKDVELRCDPISGHTALYWYRQSLGQGLEFLIYFQGNSAPDKSGLPSDRFSAERTGGSVSTLTIQRTQQEDSAVYLCASSLRRSGSYEQYFGPGTRLTVT.

Ten or more counts support this clone. Read coverage stops 3 residues before the CDR3 terminus; the germline J gene supplies the remainder. The chain couples TRBV7-3 to TRBJ2-2; 8 nucleotides line up with TRBD1. Unmatched junction bases numbered 5, after V lost 5 bases and J lost 6 bases. This CDR3 has 14 amino acids. The germline gives CDR1 SGHTA, CDR2 FQGTGA. CDR3 region: CASSPDRVAGELFF. The covered CDR3 bases are TGTGCCAGCAGCCCGGACAGGGTGGCCGGGGAG.

This clone was seen more than once but under ten times. With the read ending 3 residues before the CDR3 end, the germline J gene is used to fill in that end. The J gene is TRBJ2-7, the V gene TRBV5-5, with 11 bases lining up with TRBD1. Germline CDR1 and CDR2: SGHKS and YYEKEE (reference sequence). V gave up 0 bases and J gave up 2 bases; unmatched junction bases: 1. CDR3 length: 15 amino acids. CDR3 residues: CASSLVGQGAYEQYF. CDR3 DNA (partial): TGTGCCAGCAGCTTGGTGGGACAGGGGGCCTACGAG.